This passage covers 10 T cell receptor beta chains from one sample sequenced in a study of blood T cells in healthy people across ages (dated by TCRdb to the mid-2010s). The method was 5' RACE. Sequencing was performed on an Illumina HiSeq 2500. The second PCR ran for about 7 to 11 cycles and used a J-beta primer mix along with a sample-barcoded 5' primer. TCRdb ran its own pipeline on the public reads, namely fastp trimming at Q25 and MiXCR clone calling, and kept in-frame beta chains. Entries that share a CDR3 protein sequence are merged under the most common genes and DNA. The sample table lists some 1.1 million distinct CDR3 sequences, under 40% of them with a count of one. The ten largest account for roughly 14% of the sample. The source material was blood. Receptors were obtained from a man aged 18 to 29 in good health.

This clonotype turned up a few times. The chain joins TRBV9 to TRBJ2-3, with D tentatively TRBD1 or TRBD2 (5 bases each). Germline CDR1 SGDLS, CDR2 YYNGEE. The CDR3 contains 16 residues. V lost 4 bases, J lost 3 bases, and 18 bases lay in between. CDR3 protein: CASSLSGALVTDTQYF. For the CDR3, the DNA is TGTGCCAGCAGCCTCTCCGGGGCTTTAGTAACAGATACGCAGTATTTT.

The chain is built from TRBV20-1 and TRBJ2-5; 8 bases agree with TRBD1. This CDR3 has 16 amino acids. In germline, CDR1 is DFQATT, CDR2 SNEGSKA (reference sequence). Unmatched junction bases numbered 13, after V lost 2 bases and J lost 5 bases. In nucleotides, the CDR3 is TGCAGTGCTAGAATGGATGCAGGGGGCGCGAGGGAGACCCAGTACTTC. Translated, it gives CSARMDAGGARETQYF.

This chain uses TRBV10-3 with TRBJ1-2; D not certain. The CDR3 totals 13 residues. V dropped 2 bases and J dropped 0 bases, with 4 bases sitting between them. Germline-derived CDR1 and CDR2 are ENHRY and SYGVKD. The CDR3 loop is CAISEQTNYGYTF. CDR3 nucleotide sequence: TGTGCCATCAGTGAGCAGACTAACTATGGCTACACCTTC.

This sequence joins TRBV5-1 and TRBJ2-1; D gene ambiguous. Trimming removed 3 bases at V and 0 bases at J, with 13 bases between. The CDR3 is 16 amino acids. The V gene's germline CDR1 is SGHRS and CDR2 YFSETQ. The DNA for the CDR3 is TGCGCCAGCAGCTCCGTCGGGCAGAGCTCCTACAATGAGCAGTTCTTC. Translating gives CASSSVGQSSYNEQFF.

This clonotype turned up a few times. The genes are TRBV20-1 and TRBJ1-4; D might be TRBD1 (6 bases). The germline V gene encodes CDR1 DFQATT and CDR2 SNEGSKA (reference sequence). The CDR3 is made up of 13 amino acids. The DNA for the CDR3 is TGCAGCGGAATACAGGGTGATCGTGAAAAACTGTTTTTT. Amino acid sequence: CSGIQGDREKLFF.

This clonotype occurred a few times. The chain has TRBV4-1 and TRBJ2-1; 10 bases are shared with TRBD2. CDR3 length: 16 amino acids. The V gene end was trimmed by 0 bases and the J gene end by 6 bases; junction bases not matched to a gene: 5. Germline V lookup: CDR1 MGHRA, CDR2 YSYEKL. Here the CDR3 DNA reads TGCGCCAGCAGCCAAGATCCTAGCGGGGGTGGCAATGAGCAGTTCTTC. It yields the protein CASSQDPSGGGNEQFF.

This clonotype showed up many times. V gene TRBV29-1 combines with J gene TRBJ2-5, with unresolved D. Trimming cost V 6 bases and J 1 base, with 12 bases left between them. Germline CDR1 SQVTM, CDR2 ANQGSEA. The CDR3 runs to 13 residues. This CDR3 reads CSVLAPLQETQYF. DNA for the CDR3: TGCAGCGTCTTAGCTCCTCTCCAAGAGACCCAGTACTTC.

V is TRBV4-3 and J is TRBJ1-4; a possible D gene is TRBD1 (5 bases). The V end lost 0 bases, the J end lost 8 bases, and 16 bases lay between the germline ends. This CDR3 has 16 residues. The germline gives CDR1 LGHNA, CDR2 YSLEER. CDR3 coding DNA: TGCGCCAGCAGCCAAGATGGGGCAGGTCAGGGAGAAAAACTGTTTTTT. The encoded protein is CASSQDGAGQGEKLFF.

The table lists this clonotype with a count of one. The chain recombines TRBV12-3 or TRBV12-4 with TRBJ1-2, with D unresolved. Trimming shortened V by 8 bases and J by 2 bases, and 15 bases separated the two germline ends. There are 14 residues in the CDR3. This chain's CDR3 is CASGELGENYGYTF. CDR3 nucleotide sequence: TGTGCCAGCGGTGAACTTGGAGAAAACTATGGCTACACCTTC.

This clonotype has more than one count but fewer than ten. This chain uses TRBV6-2 or TRBV6-3 with TRBJ2-1; D could derive from TRBD1 or TRBD2 (5 bases each). The CDR3 runs 13 residues. Per the germline V gene, CDR1 is MNHEY and CDR2 is SVGEGT. Trimming stripped 6 bases from V and 5 bases from J, with 11 bases between. The DNA for the CDR3 is TGTGCCAGCAGCCCCGGGGCTAACAATGAGCAGTTCTTC. Translated, it gives CASSPGANNEQFF.